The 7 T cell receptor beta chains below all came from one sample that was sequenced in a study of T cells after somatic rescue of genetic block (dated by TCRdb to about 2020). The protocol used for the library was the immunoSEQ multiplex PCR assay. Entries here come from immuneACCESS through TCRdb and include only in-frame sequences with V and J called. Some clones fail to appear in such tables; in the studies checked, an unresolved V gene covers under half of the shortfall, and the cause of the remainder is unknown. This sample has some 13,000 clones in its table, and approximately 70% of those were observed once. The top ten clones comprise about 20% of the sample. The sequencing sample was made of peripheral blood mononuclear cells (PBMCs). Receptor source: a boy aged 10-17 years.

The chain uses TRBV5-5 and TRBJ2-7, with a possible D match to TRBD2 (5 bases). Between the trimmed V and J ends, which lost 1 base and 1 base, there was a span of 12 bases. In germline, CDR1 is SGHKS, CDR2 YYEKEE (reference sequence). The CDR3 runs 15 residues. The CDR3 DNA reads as TGTGCCAGCAGCTTGTGGGGAGTCCCTTCCTACGAGCAGTACTTC. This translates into CASSLWGVPSYEQYF.

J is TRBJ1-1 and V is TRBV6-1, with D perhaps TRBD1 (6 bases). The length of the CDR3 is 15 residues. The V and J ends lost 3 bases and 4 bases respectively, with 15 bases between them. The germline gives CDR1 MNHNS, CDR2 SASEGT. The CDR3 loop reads CASSDPGYRATEAFF. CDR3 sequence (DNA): TGTGCCAGCAGTGACCCCGGATACAGGGCCACTGAAGCTTTCTTT.

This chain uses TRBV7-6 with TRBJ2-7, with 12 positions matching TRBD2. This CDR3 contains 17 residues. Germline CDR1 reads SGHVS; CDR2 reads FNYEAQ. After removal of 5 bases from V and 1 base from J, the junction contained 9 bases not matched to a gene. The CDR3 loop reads CASSLDGLAGPSYEQYF. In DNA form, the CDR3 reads TGTGCCAGCAGCCTAGACGGACTAGCGGGACCTTCCTACGAGCAGTACTTC.

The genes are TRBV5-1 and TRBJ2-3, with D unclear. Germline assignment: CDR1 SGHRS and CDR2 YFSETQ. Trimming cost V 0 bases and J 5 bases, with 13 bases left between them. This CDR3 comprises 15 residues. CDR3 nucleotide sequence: TGCGCCAGCAGCTTGGCAAGGCACGAGAAAGATACGCAGTATTTT. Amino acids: CASSLARHEKDTQYF.

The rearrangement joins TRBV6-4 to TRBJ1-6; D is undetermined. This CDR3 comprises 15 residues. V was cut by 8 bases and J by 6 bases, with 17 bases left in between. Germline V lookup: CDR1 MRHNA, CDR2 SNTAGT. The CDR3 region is CASSRENGFNSPLHF. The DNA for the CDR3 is TGTGCCAGCTCGCGGGAGAACGGATTTAATTCACCCCTCCACTTT.

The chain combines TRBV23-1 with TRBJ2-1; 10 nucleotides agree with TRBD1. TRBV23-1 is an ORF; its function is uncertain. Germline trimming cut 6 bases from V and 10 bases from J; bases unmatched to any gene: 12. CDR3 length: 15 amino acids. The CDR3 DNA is TGCGCCAGCAGCCCGGGACAGGGGACCGAGGAGGAGCAGTTCTTC. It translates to CASSPGQGTEEEQFF.

CDR3 region: CASSSSSGSSQETQYF. CDR3 DNA sequence: TGTGCCAGCAGCTCCTCTAGCGGGAGTTCGCAAGAGACCCAGTACTTC. The gene calls are TRBV7-3 and TRBJ2-5, with TRBD2 matching 10 bases. The germline V gene encodes CDR1 SGHTA and CDR2 FQGTGA. The CDR3 spans 16 residues. Trimming took 4 bases from V and 2 from J; bases not matched to a gene: 7.